The 19 T cell receptor beta chains given below trace back to one sample, sequenced in a study of radiotherapy plus CTLA-4 blockade in lung cancer. Method: immunoSEQ multiplex PCR; TCRdb's copy keeps in-frame clones and lacks some. Among roughly 130,000 clones listed, about nine tenths were seen once. The sample consisted of peripheral blood, taken from a patient treated with radiotherapy plus ipilimumab. All receptors come from a human donor with non-small cell lung cancer that progressed on radiotherapy plus ipilimumab.

This sequence joins TRBV25-1 and TRBJ1-2; D possibly corresponds to TRBD1 (6 bases). V dropped 1 base and J dropped 4 bases, with 16 bases sitting between them. This CDR3 is 16 amino acids long. Germline loops: CDR1 MGHDK, CDR2 SYGVNS. CDR3 nucleotides: TGTGCCAGCAGTGAATCGGGGGCAGGTCGCCTCTATGGCTACACCTTC. As protein: CASSESGAGRLYGYTF.

This chain links TRBV7-2 with TRBJ1-2, with D unclear. The germline gives CDR1 SGHTA, CDR2 FQGNSA. The CDR3 has 15 amino acids. Trimming shortened V by 0 bases and J by 2 bases, and 10 bases separated the two germline ends. CDR3 loop: CASSLAKTPNYGYTF. The CDR3 DNA reads TGTGCCAGCAGCTTAGCTAAAACCCCCAACTATGGCTACACCTTC.

The V and J genes are TRBV29-1 and TRBJ1-2; D gene uncertain. V was cut by 1 base and J by 4 bases, with 4 bases left in between. The CDR3 has 11 residues. Germline loops: CDR1 SQVTM, CDR2 ANQGSEA. For the CDR3, the DNA is TGCAGCGTTGAAGCTGTCTATGGCTACACCTTC. Translating gives CSVEAVYGYTF.

This clone has just one count. The chain uses TRBV6-1 and TRBJ2-7; no clear D gene. Germline CDR1 MNHNS, CDR2 SASEGT. The ends were cut back, 2 bases at V and 2 bases at J, with 7 bases in the middle. This CDR3 is built from 13 residues. CDR3 coding DNA: TGTGCCAGCAGTGAACAGGCCGCCTACGAGCAGTACTTC. Translation gives CASSEQAAYEQYF.

This clone is a singleton in its sample. The V and J genes are TRBV15 and TRBJ2-5; 12 bases map to TRBD2. CDR3 size: 15 residues. Germline V gene lookup returns CDR1 LNHNV and CDR2 YYDKDF (reference sequence). V dropped 1 base and J dropped 4; count of bases not matched to a gene: 1. This CDR3 reads CATSRVTSGRETQYF. The CDR3 region has the DNA TGTGCCACCAGCAGAGTGACTAGCGGGAGAGAGACCCAGTACTTC.

The J gene is TRBJ2-7, the V gene TRBV27; 9 bases fit TRBD1. Germline CDR1 MNHEY, CDR2 SMNVEV (reference sequence). The CDR3 length is 15 residues. Germline trimming cut 5 bases from V and 4 bases from J; bases unmatched to any gene: 9. The CDR3, as DNA: TGTGCCAGCAGTCCCCGGGACAGGGTGGGGTACGAGCAGTACTTC. Its protein product is CASSPRDRVGYEQYF.

The genes are TRBV6-1 and TRBJ2-7; D unclear. Trimming shortened V by 6 bases and J by 3 bases, and 15 bases separated the two germline ends. This CDR3 contains 14 residues. CDR1 is MNHNS and CDR2 is SASEGT in the germline V gene. CDR3 DNA sequence: TGTGCCAGCAGCTCTTATGCCCGGCTCTACGAGCAGTACTTC. Protein product: CASSSYARLYEQYF.

This chain uses TRBV18 with TRBJ1-1, with D possibly being TRBD1 (5 bases). Trimming removed 0 bases at V and 5 bases at J, with 13 bases between. CDR1 and CDR2 (germline): KGHSH, LQKENI. The CDR3 totals 15 residues. CDR3 sequence reads: CASSPPRGAETEAFF. The CDR3 DNA reads as TGTGCCAGCTCACCACCGAGAGGGGCAGAGACTGAAGCTTTCTTT. The entire variable domain, with the rest obtained from reference TRBV18 and TRBJ1-1, is as follows: NAGVMQNPRHLVRRRGQEARLRCSPMKGHSHVYWYRQLPEEGLKFMVYLQKENIIDESGMPKERFSAEFPKEGPSILRIQQVVRGDSAAYFCASSPPRGAETEAFFGQGTRLTVV.

V usage is TRBV5-1 and J usage is TRBJ1-2; D gene ambiguous. Trimming removed 3 bases at V and 5 bases at J, with 14 bases between. Germline values: CDR1 SGHRS, CDR2 YFSETQ. The CDR3 loop spans 14 amino acids. This chain's CDR3 is CASSSSDTPYGYTF. CDR3 sequence (DNA): TGCGCCAGCAGCTCTTCTGACACCCCGTATGGCTACACCTTC.

The J gene is TRBJ2-3, the V gene TRBV27, with TRBD1 as a possible D gene (5 bases). The V gene's germline CDR1 is MNHEY and CDR2 SMNVEV (reference sequence). The length of the CDR3 is 13 residues. The V and J ends lost 6 bases and 3 bases respectively, with 10 bases between them. Here the CDR3 DNA reads TGTGCCAGCAGGGGGCTTGGGACAGATACGCAGTATTTT. It translates to CASRGLGTDTQYF.

The chain joins TRBV10-2 to TRBJ2-7; D unclear. The germline V and J ends were trimmed by 7 bases and 2 bases, with 12 bases remaining between them. The CDR3 has 13 residues. Per the germline V gene, CDR1 is WSHSY and CDR2 is SAAADI. The CDR3, as DNA: TGCGCCAGCACCCAATCAGGCCCCTACGAGCAGTACTTC. Encoded protein: CASTQSGPYEQYF.

This chain uses TRBV27 with TRBJ2-7; a weak D match, TRBD1 (5 bases). The CDR3 has 15 residues. Trimming removed 5 bases at V and 0 bases at J, with 14 bases between. Looked up from germline, CDR1 is MNHEY and CDR2 is SMNVEV (reference sequence). Here the CDR3 reads CASSRGTSGSYEQYF. The CDR3 DNA sequence: TGTGCCAGCAGTAGGGGAACGTCAGGCTCCTACGAGCAGTACTTC.

CDR3 in amino acids: CASSHRDRASYEQYF. The CDR3 bases are TGTGCCAGCAGCCACAGGGACAGGGCGTCCTACGAGCAGTACTTC. The rearrangement links TRBV21-1 to TRBJ2-7; the D call in the table, TRBD1, was not verified against the DNA. TRBV21-1 is labeled a pseudogene. This CDR3 has 15 residues.

This clone was found once. The germline gene is not matched at one end of the junction; a read error may be the cause. Other DNA sequences from this sample encode an identical CDR3 as well. The chain couples TRBV2 to TRBJ2-3, with a weak D call TRBD2 (5 bases). This CDR3 has 13 residues. In germline, CDR1 is SNHLY, CDR2 FYNNEI. CDR3 region: CASSGGLADTQYF. The CDR3 coding sequence is TGTGCCAGCAGTGGTGGACTGGCAGATACGCAATATTTT.

This rearrangement joins TRBV6-5 to TRBJ2-7; D is unclear. Germline V lookup: CDR1 MNHEY, CDR2 SVGAGI. The CDR3 sequence is 15 residues long. The V gene lost 2 bases and the J gene lost 0 bases, with 11 bases spanning the gap. CDR3 in amino acids: CASSYGSAVSYEQYF. The CDR3 DNA follows: TGTGCCAGCAGTTACGGGTCGGCAGTCTCCTACGAGCAGTACTTC.

V and J are TRBV19 and TRBJ1-5; TRBD1 agrees at 9 bases. V shed 5 bases and J 4 bases; nucleotides not matched to a gene: 6. Per the germline V gene, CDR1 is LNHDA and CDR2 is SQIVND (reference sequence). This CDR3 is built from 15 residues. The CDR3 sequence: CASSETGGRNQPQHF. The DNA of the CDR3 is TGTGCCAGTAGTGAGACAGGGGGAAGGAATCAGCCCCAGCATTTT.

V is TRBV27 and J is TRBJ2-5; D may be TRBD2 (6 bases). Per the germline V gene, CDR1 is MNHEY and CDR2 is SMNVEV (reference sequence). This CDR3 comprises 11 residues. Trimming pared 6 bases from V and 5 bases from J, leaving 7 bases between. CDR3 amino acids: CASRSGETQYF. CDR3 in DNA: TGTGCCAGCAGGAGCGGGGAGACCCAGTACTTC.

This chain uses TRBV6-1 with TRBJ1-4, with D perhaps matching TRBD1 (5 bases). Trimming removed 6 bases at V and 8 bases at J, with 13 bases between. This CDR3 is 13 amino acids long. The V gene's germline CDR1 is MNHNS and CDR2 SASEGT. For the CDR3, the DNA is TGTGCCAGCAGGACAGCGGTAGAGGAAAAACTGTTTTTT. As protein: CASRTAVEEKLFF.

This rearrangement joins TRBV28 to TRBJ2-5; 7 bases line up with TRBD2. This CDR3 has 14 residues. Trimming cost V 1 base and J 2 bases; bases outside gene matches: 1. CDR1 and CDR2 (germline): MDHEN, SYDVKM. The CDR3 sequence is CASSLSGRQETQYF. Here the CDR3 DNA reads TGTGCCAGCAGTTTATCCGGGAGGCAAGAGACCCAGTACTTC.